The 32 T cell receptor beta chains given below trace back to one sample, sequenced in a study of T-cell memory formation after mild COVID-19. TCRdb fed the 5' RACE reads into MiXCR, producing one record per CDR3 protein. This repertoire shows some 97,000 distinct CDR3 sequences, around 10% found once; its top ten account for about 40%. The source material was PBMCs or a T cell subset sorted from them (not recorded which). Receptor source: a man aged 18 to 29 who had mild COVID-19 (a few samples of this study predate the infection). Cell type and time point are not known.

This clonotype occurred a few times. The J gene is TRBJ2-7, the V gene TRBV12-3 or TRBV12-4; 7 bases fit TRBD1. The CDR3 has 13 amino acids. V shed 5 bases, J shed 4 bases, and the junction held 5 bases outside the gene matches. The CDR3 spells CASSIAGGYEQYF. CDR3 bases: TGTGCCAGCAGTATCGCAGGGGGATACGAGCAGTACTTC.

V is TRBV5-4 and J is TRBJ2-1; perhaps TRBD2 as D (5 bases). CDR3 size: 13 residues. Germline CDR1 reads SGHNT; CDR2 reads YYREEE (reference sequence). Trimming removed 6 bases from V and 6 bases from J, with 13 bases in between. The CDR3 reads CASTFGRGNEQFF. CDR3 sequence (DNA): TGTGCCAGCACCTTCGGTCGGGGCAATGAGCAGTTCTTC.

This clonotype was seen a handful of times. V and J are TRBV6-6 and TRBJ2-3; tentative D call: TRBD1 (6 bases). Looked up from germline, CDR1 is MNHNY and CDR2 is SVGAGI (reference sequence). The CDR3 covers 16 residues. Trimming shortened V by 2 bases and J by 4 bases, and 16 bases separated the two germline ends. This CDR3 is CASSYPWGRAADTQYF. The DNA for the CDR3 is TGTGCCAGCAGTTACCCTTGGGGGCGAGCGGCAGATACGCAGTATTTT.

This clonotype was observed many times. CDR3 protein: CASSTDQHAYNEQFF. CDR3 coding DNA: TGTGCCAGCAGTACTGACCAACACGCCTACAATGAGCAGTTCTTC. V is TRBV6-5 and J is TRBJ2-1, with D unclear. Deletions cut 5 bases from V and 2 bases from J, with 13 bases between. Germline assignment: CDR1 MNHEY and CDR2 SVGAGI. This CDR3 has 15 amino acids.

The rearrangement links TRBV6-5 to TRBJ1-2; 7 bases align to TRBD1. The CDR3 is 16 amino acids. Germline CDR1 reads MNHEY; CDR2 reads SVGAGI. After removal of 6 bases from V and 2 bases from J, the junction contained 12 bases not matched to a gene. CDR3 amino acids: CASSYLPDRSNYGYTF. As DNA, the CDR3 is TGTGCCAGCAGCTATCTTCCGGACAGGTCCAACTATGGCTACACCTTC.

The chain carries TRBV6-2 or TRBV6-3 and TRBJ2-7, with D perhaps assigned TRBD1 or TRBD2 (5 bases each). CDR1 is MNHEY, CDR2 SVGEGT, per germline. The length of the CDR3 is 14 residues. V lost 2 bases, J lost 1 base, and 9 bases lay in between. CDR3 sequence (DNA): TGTGCCAGCAGTTACACGGGGCGGTCCTACGAGCAGTACGTC. Translation gives CASSYTGRSYEQYV.

The chain links TRBV7-2 to TRBJ1-5; D not resolved. Germline assignment: CDR1 SGHTA and CDR2 FQGNSA. CDR3 length: 13 amino acids. The germline V and J ends were trimmed by 4 bases and 6 bases, with 10 bases remaining between them. CDR3 nucleotides: TGTGCCAGCAGCTCGGCCTGGGCTCAGCCCCAGCATTTT. Translated: CASSSAWAQPQHF. Together with reference TRBV7-2 and TRBJ1-5, the CDR3 gives the full variable domain: GAGVSQSPSNKVTEKGKDVELRCDPISGHTALYWYRQSLGQGLEFLIYFQGNSAPDKSGLPSDRFSAERTGGSVSTLTIQRTQQEDSAVYLCASSSAWAQPQHFGDGTRLSIL.

In its sample, this clonotype was seen a few times. V is TRBV7-9 and J is TRBJ1-4; 8 bases map to TRBD1. Germline values: CDR1 SEHNR, CDR2 FQNEAQ (reference sequence). The CDR3 is 16 amino acids. Losses at the gene ends were 0 bases for V and 1 base for J; bases not matched to a gene: 1. The CDR3: CASSLADRETNEKLFF. DNA for the CDR3: TGTGCCAGCAGCTTAGCGGACAGGGAAACTAATGAAAAACTGTTTTTT.

This clonotype was recorded a few times. The V gene is TRBV4-3, the J gene TRBJ2-5, with 12 bases aligning to TRBD2. Germline V gene sequence: CDR1 LGHNA, CDR2 YSLEER. CDR3 length: 16 residues. V was clipped by 2 bases and J by 2 bases; unmatched bases: 3. The CDR3 region is CASSQRLAGEQETQYF. Written as DNA, the CDR3 is TGCGCCAGCAGCCAACGACTAGCGGGGGAACAAGAGACCCAGTACTTC.

This sequence joins TRBV6-6 and TRBJ2-3, with D perhaps matching TRBD2 (6 bases). The length of the CDR3 is 15 residues. V was clipped by 2 bases and J by 3 bases, with 12 bases between them. Germline V gene data show CDR1 as MNHNY and CDR2 as SVGAGI (reference sequence). CDR3 coding DNA: TGTGCCAGCAGTTACGGGGGGTTGATAACAGATACGCAGTATTTT. Translated: CASSYGGLITDTQYF.

This clonotype was found a few times. The CDR3 region is CASSQTSGDPNEQFF. The CDR3 coding sequence is TGCGCCAGCAGCCAAACTAGCGGGGACCCCAATGAGCAGTTCTTC. The V and J genes are TRBV4-1 and TRBJ2-1; 10 bases map to TRBD2. CDR1 and CDR2 from the germline V gene are MGHRA and YSYEKL. The V segment lost 2 bases and the J segment 6 bases; nucleotides outside the gene matches: 4. CDR3 length: 15 amino acids.

In this sample, this clonotype turned up a few times. CDR3 coding DNA: TGCGCCAGCAGCCCCTCGGACATAGTAAGGGGCGAGCAGTACTTC. Its protein product is CASSPSDIVRGEQYF. The chain carries TRBV5-1 and TRBJ2-7; possibly TRBD1 for D (5 bases). Trimming pared 4 bases from V and 6 bases from J, leaving 20 bases between. Germline CDR1 is SGHRS and CDR2 is YFSETQ. The CDR3 totals 15 residues.

The J gene is TRBJ2-3, the V gene TRBV7-9; D could derive from TRBD1 or TRBD2 (6 bases each). V lost 1 base and J lost 5, with 22 bases in between. Germline assignment: CDR1 SEHNR and CDR2 FQNEAQ (reference sequence). The CDR3 consists of 18 residues. CDR3 nucleotides: TGTGCCAGCAGCTTAGTCGGCTCTGATGGGGGGCTCCGAGATACGCAGTATTTT. Its protein is CASSLVGSDGGLRDTQYF.

This sequence joins TRBV6-6 and TRBJ1-5; D unresolved. Germline CDR1 and CDR2: MNHNY and SVGAGI (reference sequence). Trimming left V 2 bases short and J 7 bases short, with 12 bases between. This CDR3 is built from 14 residues. The CDR3 DNA is TGTGCCAGCAGTTACCGAGGGCTTGAACAGCCCCAGCATTTT. This sequence encodes CASSYRGLEQPQHF.

This clonotype has at least ten counts. The chain employs TRBV11-2 and TRBJ2-2; TRBD1 matches at 7 bases. J was trimmed by 4 bases and V by 0 bases; bases with no gene match: 2. The germline CDR1 and CDR2 sequences are SGHAT and FQNNGV. The CDR3 covers 15 residues. CDR3 coding DNA: TGTGCCAGCAGCTTAGATCCAGGGGGCACCGGGGAGCTGTTTTTT. This translates into CASSLDPGGTGELFF. Full variable domain (outside the CDR3, taken from reference TRBV11-2 and TRBJ2-2): EAGVAQSPRYKIIEKRQSVAFWCNPISGHATLYWYQQILGQGPKLLIQFQNNGVVDDSQLPKDRFSAERLKGVDSTLKIQPAKLEDSAVYLCASSLDPGGTGELFFGEGSRLTVL.

The rearrangement uses TRBV27 and TRBJ1-1, with TRBD1 as a possible D gene (6 bases). The CDR3 consists of 14 residues. Germline lookup yields CDR1 MNHEY and CDR2 SMNVEV (reference sequence). V was pared by 4 bases and J by 1 base, with 10 bases between. Here the CDR3 DNA reads TGTGCCAGCAGTTACGGGACACCGAACACTGAAGCTTTCTTT. Its translation: CASSYGTPNTEAFF.

The CDR3 is CASSLGYSQGGELFF. CDR3 DNA: TGTGCCAGCAGCTTGGGGTACAGCCAGGGCGGGGAGCTGTTTTTT. The rearrangement links TRBV7-6 to TRBJ2-2; perhaps TRBD1 as D (5 bases). CDR3 length equals 15 residues. Germline CDR1 reads SGHVS; CDR2 reads FNYEAQ. V lost 3 bases, J lost 7 bases, and 15 bases lay in between. The full variable domain, its missing parts supplied by reference TRBV7-6 and TRBJ2-2, is GAGVSQSPRYKVTKRGQDVALRCDPISGHVSLYWYRQALGQGPEFLTYFNYEAQQDKSGLPNDRFSAERPEGSISTLTIQRTEQRDSAMYRCASSLGYSQGGELFFGEGSRLTVL.

This clonotype was counted many times. The gene calls are TRBV9 and TRBJ2-1; 8 bases are a match to TRBD1. In germline, CDR1 is SGDLS, CDR2 YYNGEE. CDR3 length: 15 residues. V was pared by 0 bases and J by 9 bases, with 8 bases of the junction left unmatched. The DNA for the CDR3 is TGTGCCAGCAGCGTAGTCGGGACAGGATTAGGTGAGCAGTTCTTC. This gives the protein CASSVVGTGLGEQFF.

V usage is TRBV2 and J usage is TRBJ1-2; TRBD1 is a possible D gene (5 bases). This CDR3 has 13 residues. Germline assignment: CDR1 SNHLY and CDR2 FYNNEI. Between the trimmed V and J ends, which lost 8 bases and 0 bases, there was a span of 10 bases. The CDR3 region has the DNA TGTGCCAGCTTGGGGGTGTCTAACTATGGCTACACCTTC. As protein: CASLGVSNYGYTF.

The chain couples TRBV12-3 or TRBV12-4 to TRBJ2-3; D possibly corresponds to TRBD2 (5 bases). Trimming cost V 3 bases and J 0 bases, with 13 bases left between them. The CDR3 sequence is 16 residues long. CDR3 in amino acids: CASSFPDGESTDTQYF. DNA of the CDR3: TGTGCCAGCAGTTTTCCGGACGGGGAAAGCACAGATACGCAGTATTTT.

V usage is TRBV7-2 and J usage is TRBJ2-5; 9 bases match TRBD2. Germline CDR1 reads SGHTA; CDR2 reads FQGNSA. The J segment lost 0 bases and the V segment lost 0 bases, leaving 5 bases of the junction unmatched. This CDR3 region has 17 residues. The CDR3 bases are TGTGCCAGCAGCTTAGCGTCCGCGGGGGGGTACCAAGAGACCCAGTACTTC. It codes for CASSLASAGGYQETQYF.

This clonotype was counted between two and nine times. This rearrangement joins TRBV20-1 to TRBJ2-7, with D perhaps matching TRBD1 or TRBD2 (6 bases each). The CDR3 runs to 14 residues. Per germline, CDR1 DFQATT and CDR2 SNEGSKA (reference sequence). The ends were cut back, 4 bases at V and 2 bases at J, with 15 bases in the middle. The CDR3 loop reads CSAKAGGTPYEQYF. The CDR3 nucleotides are TGCAGTGCTAAAGCCGGGGGCACACCCTACGAGCAGTACTTC.

The chain couples TRBV7-2 to TRBJ2-3, with 10 bases lining up with TRBD2. Trimming removed 3 bases from V and 6 bases from J; junction bases left unmatched: 15. This CDR3 region has 18 residues. Germline assignment: CDR1 SGHTA and CDR2 FQGNSA. The CDR3 region is CASSFYSGGARLRDTQYF. In DNA form, the CDR3 reads TGTGCCAGCAGCTTCTACAGCGGGGGGGCTCGCTTGAGGGATACGCAGTATTTT.

The V and J genes are TRBV19 and TRBJ1-5; tentatively, D is TRBD1 (5 bases). V was clipped by 4 bases and J by 3 bases, with 13 bases between them. In germline, CDR1 is LNHDA, CDR2 SQIVND (reference sequence). The CDR3 length is 15 residues. The CDR3 DNA reads TGTGCCAGTAGTACACGGGACGGCCCCAATCAGCCCCAGCATTTT. Protein: CASSTRDGPNQPQHF.

This clonotype was seen a few times. V usage is TRBV10-3 and J usage is TRBJ2-5; 9 nucleotides align to TRBD1. V shed 0 bases and J 2 bases; nucleotides not matched to a gene: 4. CDR3 length equals 16 residues. CDR1 is ENHRY, CDR2 SYGVKD, per germline. CDR3 bases: TGTGCCATCAGTGAGTCGACAGGGGGGACACAAGAGACCCAGTACTTC. Translating gives CAISESTGGTQETQYF.

This clonotype showed up just a few times. The chain links TRBV29-1 to TRBJ1-2, with D tentatively TRBD1 (6 bases). Germline V gives CDR1 SQVTM, CDR2 ANQGSEA. This CDR3 region has 13 residues. Deletions cut 7 bases from V and 7 bases from J, with 19 bases between. This CDR3 reads CSAETQGRSGYTF. The CDR3 DNA is TGCAGCGCGGAGACGCAGGGGAGGAGTGGCTACACCTTC.

The chain employs TRBV10-2 and TRBJ2-3; weak D call: TRBD2 (6 bases). Per germline, CDR1 WSHSY and CDR2 SAAADI. The CDR3 contains 14 residues. Trimming removed 8 bases from V and 6 bases from J, with 18 bases in between. The CDR3 reads CASLGWAAGDTQYF. CDR3 DNA: TGCGCCAGCCTTGGATGGGCCGCGGGGGATACGCAGTATTTT.

This clonotype appeared many times. The rearrangement joins TRBV6-5 to TRBJ2-1, with D unclear. CDR3 length equals 11 residues. CDR1 and CDR2 from the germline V gene are MNHEY and SVGAGI. Between the trimmed V and J ends, which lost 2 bases and 8 bases, there was a span of 4 bases. The CDR3 DNA reads as TGTGCCAGCAGTTACGGCTATGAGCAGTTCTTC. It specifies CASSYGYEQFF.

There are many counts of this clonotype. Written as DNA, the CDR3 is TGTGCCAGCGGACAGTCCGGTTGGGAGACCCAGTACTTC. It yields the protein CASGQSGWETQYF. The chain joins TRBV6-5 to TRBJ2-5; D possibly corresponds to TRBD1 (6 bases). V dropped 8 bases and J dropped 5 bases, with 15 bases sitting between them. The CDR3 spans 13 residues. The germline gives CDR1 MNHEY, CDR2 SVGAGI.

The CDR3 sequence: CSVRTPEESYGYTF. The CDR3 DNA sequence: TGCAGCGTTCGAACACCCGAGGAGAGCTATGGCTACACCTTC. The chain recombines TRBV29-1 with TRBJ1-2; no clear D gene. This CDR3 has 14 residues. Germline-derived CDR1 and CDR2 are SQVTM and ANQGSEA. Trimming stripped 5 bases from V and 4 bases from J, with 17 bases between.

This clonotype was observed a handful of times. The chain couples TRBV5-1 to TRBJ2-3; the match to TRBD1 covers 11 bases. J gave up 4 bases and V 3 bases, and 1 base lay outside the gene matches. From germline, CDR1 is SGHRS and CDR2 YFSETQ. This CDR3 is 14 amino acids long. DNA of the CDR3: TGCGCCAGCAGCTGGACAGGGGGCGCAGATACGCAGTATTTT. Amino acid sequence: CASSWTGGADTQYF.

This clonotype has only a few counts. The CDR3 DNA reads TGTGCCAGCAGTGCTACCAATGAGCAGTTCTTC. It is translated as CASSATNEQFF. The rearrangement uses TRBV25-1 and TRBJ2-1; D is ambiguous. V lost 4 bases, J lost 6 bases, and 4 bases lay in between. The CDR3 extends over 11 amino acids. Germline V gene sequence: CDR1 MGHDK, CDR2 SYGVNS.